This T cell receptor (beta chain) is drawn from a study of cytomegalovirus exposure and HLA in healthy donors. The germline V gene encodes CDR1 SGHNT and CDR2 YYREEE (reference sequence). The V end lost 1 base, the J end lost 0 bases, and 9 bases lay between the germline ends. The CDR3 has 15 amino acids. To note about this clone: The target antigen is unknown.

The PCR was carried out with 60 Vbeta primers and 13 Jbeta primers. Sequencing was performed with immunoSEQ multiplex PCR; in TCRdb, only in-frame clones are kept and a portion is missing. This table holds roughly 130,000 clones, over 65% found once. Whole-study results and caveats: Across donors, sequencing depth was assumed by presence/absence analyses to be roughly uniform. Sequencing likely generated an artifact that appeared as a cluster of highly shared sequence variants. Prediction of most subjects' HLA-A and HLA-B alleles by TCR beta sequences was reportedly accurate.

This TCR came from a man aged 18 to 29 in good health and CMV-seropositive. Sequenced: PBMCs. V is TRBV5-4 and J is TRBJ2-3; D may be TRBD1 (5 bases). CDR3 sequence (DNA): TGTGCCAGCAGCTTGAGGCCAGGGAGCACAGATACGCAGTATTTT. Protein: CASSLRPGSTDTQYF. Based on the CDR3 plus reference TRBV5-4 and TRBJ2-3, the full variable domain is ETGVTQSPTHLIKTRGQQVTLRCSSQSGHNTVSWYQQALGQGPQFIFQYYREEENGRGNFPPRFSGLQFPNYSSELNVNALELDDSALYLCASSLRPGSTDTQYFGPGTRLTVL.